Following are 20 T cell receptor beta chains from one sample sequenced in a study of control samples from healthy donors and cancer patients. Assay used: immunoSEQ multiplex PCR; TCRdb lists only in-frame clones, some missing. Here the sample spans approximately 97,000 clones, about 91% being singletons. Input material: blood. These receptors were taken from a woman aged 18-29 years in good health.

The V gene is TRBV2, the J gene TRBJ2-7; D is unresolved. The CDR3 has 10 residues. Germline CDR1 SNHLY, CDR2 FYNNEI. V lost 7 bases to trimming and J lost 3 bases, with 4 bases between them. CDR3 DNA: TGTGCCAGCAACAGCTACGAGCAGTACTTC. Translating gives CASNSYEQYF.

This clone showed up just once. The J gene is TRBJ1-2, the V gene TRBV30; D is possibly TRBD1 (5 bases). This CDR3 comprises 11 residues. In germline, CDR1 is GTSNPN, CDR2 SVGIG (reference sequence). Trimming removed 3 bases at V and 6 bases at J, with 8 bases between. The CDR3 DNA follows: TGTGCCTGGAGCGCAGGGAATGGCTACACCTTC. Protein: CAWSAGNGYTF.

This sequence joins TRBV24-1 and TRBJ2-1, with D possibly called TRBD1 or TRBD2 (5 bases each). This CDR3 comprises 14 residues. Germline V gene lookup returns CDR1 KGHDR and CDR2 SFDVKD. Trimming shortened V by 3 bases and J by 6 bases, and 11 bases separated the two germline ends. The CDR3 loop reads CATSDTAGANEQFF. CDR3 nucleotides: TGTGCCACCAGTGATACCGCCGGGGCCAATGAGCAGTTCTTC.

This clone was observed many times. The same CDR3 also results from other DNA sequences found in this sample. The rearrangement uses TRBV28 and TRBJ1-1; no definite D call. There are 13 residues in the CDR3. The germline V gene encodes CDR1 MDHEN and CDR2 SYDVKM. V shed 2 bases and J shed 4 bases, with 8 bases lying between them. The DNA for the CDR3 is TGTGCCAGCAGTTTAAGAGGGTTCACTGAAGCTTTCTTT. As protein: CASSLRGFTEAFF.

The V call is TRBV4-1, the J call TRBJ1-1; TRBD1 matches 8 bases. CDR1 is MGHRA, CDR2 YSYEKL, per germline. CDR3 size: 16 residues. J lost 3 bases, V lost 6 bases, and 12 bases had no gene match. The CDR3 DNA sequence: TGCGCCAGCAGTCTCCGGACAGGGACGATGTACACTGAAGCTTTCTTT. It yields the protein CASSLRTGTMYTEAFF.

This chain joins TRBV10-3 and TRBJ1-1, with 9 bases that match TRBD1. The CDR3 consists of 17 residues. J lost 0 bases, V lost 7 bases, and 12 bases had no gene match. CDR1 and CDR2 from the germline V gene are ENHRY and SYGVKD. CDR3: CAINTGPGTGLNTEAFF. CDR3 nucleotide sequence: TGTGCCATCAATACCGGACCCGGGACAGGGTTGAACACTGAAGCTTTCTTT.

The chain carries TRBV6-1 and TRBJ1-1, with D perhaps TRBD1 (5 bases). V lost 2 bases and J 13 bases, leaving 14 bases between the germline ends. Germline V CDR1 and CDR2: MNHNS, SASEGT. CDR3 length: 12 residues. The CDR3 loop reads CASSEFRQGGFF. DNA for the CDR3: TGTGCCAGCAGTGAATTCCGGCAGGGTGGTTTCTTT.

The gene calls are TRBV5-4 and TRBJ2-4; either TRBD1 or TRBD2 may supply D (5 bases each). V was trimmed by 4 bases and J by 8 bases, leaving 16 bases between them. This CDR3 is built from 14 residues. The germline V gene has CDR1 SGHNT and CDR2 YYREEE (reference sequence). The CDR3 reads CASSPKGPPHIQYF. The CDR3 region has the DNA TGTGCCAGCAGCCCTAAGGGACCACCCCACATTCAGTACTTC.

This chain joins TRBV19 and TRBJ1-5; 7 nucleotides agree with TRBD1. The CDR3 covers 17 residues. CDR1 and CDR2 from the germline V gene are LNHDA and SQIVND (reference sequence). The V segment lost 5 bases and the J segment 0 bases; nucleotides outside the gene matches: 10. The CDR3 here is CASSLYRQGNSNQPQHF. As DNA, the CDR3 is TGTGCCAGTAGTCTCTACCGACAGGGTAATAGCAATCAGCCCCAGCATTTT.

The CDR3, as DNA: TGTGCCAGCAGCCCCCAGGGGGTTGTCGCTAATGAAAAACTGTTTTTT. It specifies CASSPQGVVANEKLFF. V gene TRBV7-9 combines with J gene TRBJ1-4; 7 bases agree with TRBD1. Germline trimming cut 5 bases from V and 3 bases from J; bases unmatched to any gene: 9. Germline V gives CDR1 SEHNR, CDR2 FQNEAQ (reference sequence). This CDR3 has 16 residues. The full variable domain, with the rest looked up from reference TRBV7-9 and TRBJ1-4, is DTGVSQNPRHKITKRGQNVTFRCDPISEHNRLYWYRQTLGQGPEFLTYFQNEAQLEKSRLLSDRFSAERPKGSFSTLEIQRTEQGDSAMYLCASSPQGVVANEKLFFGSGTQLSVL.

The rearrangement joins TRBV19 to TRBJ2-7; 12 bases fit TRBD1. Germline V gene lookup returns CDR1 LNHDA and CDR2 SQIVND (reference sequence). V was pared by 0 bases and J by 5 bases, with 14 bases of the junction left unmatched. The CDR3 covers 19 residues. Here the CDR3 DNA reads TGTGCCAGTAGTATAGAGGCCGGGACAGGGGGCGCGTTGAGGCACGAGCAGTACTTC. It codes for CASSIEAGTGGALRHEQYF. Drawing the rest from reference TRBV19 and TRBJ2-7, the complete variable domain is DGGITQSPKYLFRKEGQNVTLSCEQNLNHDAMYWYRQDPGQGLRLIYYSQIVNDFQKGDIAEGYSVSREKKESFPLTVTSAQKNPTAFYLCASSIEAGTGGALRHEQYFGPGTRLTVT.

The chain is built from TRBV12-3 or TRBV12-4 and TRBJ1-2; D gene uncertain. The CDR3 spans 13 residues. Trimming shortened V by 2 bases and J by 3 bases, and 7 bases separated the two germline ends. CDR3 sequence (DNA): TGTGCCAGCAGTTTAAACAGCTACTATGGCTACACCTTC. This codes for CASSLNSYYGYTF.

This chain uses TRBV19 with TRBJ2-3; D is perhaps TRBD2 (5 bases). Trimming stripped 4 bases from V and 2 bases from J, with 13 bases between. The length of the CDR3 is 15 residues. Germline V lookup: CDR1 LNHDA, CDR2 SQIVND (reference sequence). The CDR3 loop reads CASSTASGHTDTQYF. CDR3 DNA: TGTGCCAGTAGTACGGCGAGCGGCCACACAGATACGCAGTATTTT.

This chain uses TRBV6-6 with TRBJ1-1; weak D call: TRBD1 (5 bases). This CDR3 region has 13 residues. The ends were cut back, 3 bases at V and 8 bases at J, with 13 bases in the middle. Germline assignment: CDR1 MNHNY and CDR2 SVGAGI (reference sequence). This CDR3 reads CASSYSMGGEAFF. The DNA for the CDR3 is TGTGCCAGCAGTTATTCGATGGGGGGGGAAGCTTTCTTT.

The chain couples TRBV7-2 to TRBJ2-4; possibly TRBD2 for D (6 bases). V was cut by 1 base and J by 8 bases, with 15 bases left in between. Germline CDR1 SGHTA, CDR2 FQGNSA. This CDR3 region has 15 residues. CDR3 nucleotide sequence: TGTGCCAGCAGCTTAGAGGCAGGGAGGTCGGACATTCAGTACTTC. This gives the protein CASSLEAGRSDIQYF.

The rearrangement uses TRBV13 and TRBJ1-2, with D perhaps matching TRBD1 (6 bases). The CDR3 extends over 17 amino acids. The V gene's germline CDR1 is PRHDT and CDR2 FYEKMQ (reference sequence). V was clipped by 0 bases and J by 1 base, with 15 bases between them. In nucleotides, the CDR3 is TGTGCCAGCAGCTTAGGCAGGGGCAGTGACCTTAACTATGGCTACACCTTC. Protein sequence: CASSLGRGSDLNYGYTF.

The chain carries TRBV12-3 or TRBV12-4 and TRBJ1-1; D not certain. V was trimmed by 8 bases and J by 4 bases, leaving 11 bases between them. The CDR3 sequence is 12 residues long. CDR3 region: CASLVGATEAFF. As DNA, the CDR3 is TGTGCCAGCCTGGTGGGTGCCACTGAAGCTTTCTTT.

The chain is built from TRBV4-2 and TRBJ1-1; the D gene is possibly TRBD1 (6 bases). CDR3 length: 15 residues. V was cut by 0 bases and J by 1 base, with 9 bases left in between. Germline V gives CDR1 LGHNA, CDR2 YNFKEQ. The DNA of the CDR3 is TGTGCCAGCAGCCAAGACTTGGGACAGAACACTGAAGCTTTCTTT. Translated, it gives CASSQDLGQNTEAFF.

The CDR3 region has the DNA TGTGCCAGCAGCGAGGGCCTCGGACAGCTGAACACTGAAGCTTTCTTT. Encoded protein: CASSEGLGQLNTEAFF. The chain recombines TRBV9 with TRBJ1-1, with D possibly matching TRBD1 (6 bases). V was pared by 3 bases and J by 0 bases, with 15 bases between. This CDR3 has 16 residues. Germline V gives CDR1 SGDLS, CDR2 YYNGEE. Full variable domain (rest looked up from reference TRBV9 and TRBJ1-1): DSGVTQTPKHLITATGQRVTLRCSPRSGDLSVYWYQQSLDQGLQFLIQYYNGEERAKGNILERFSAQQFPDLHSELNLSSLELGDSALYFCASSEGLGQLNTEAFFGQGTRLTVV.

This chain connects TRBV27 to TRBJ1-5, with D tentatively TRBD1 (5 bases). This CDR3 region has 15 residues. The V and J ends lost 5 bases and 4 bases respectively, with 15 bases between them. Germline CDR1 and CDR2: MNHEY and SMNVEV (reference sequence). DNA for the CDR3: TGTGCCAGCAGTAACCTCGGGGCGAGTAATCAGCCCCAGCATTTT. It specifies CASSNLGASNQPQHF.